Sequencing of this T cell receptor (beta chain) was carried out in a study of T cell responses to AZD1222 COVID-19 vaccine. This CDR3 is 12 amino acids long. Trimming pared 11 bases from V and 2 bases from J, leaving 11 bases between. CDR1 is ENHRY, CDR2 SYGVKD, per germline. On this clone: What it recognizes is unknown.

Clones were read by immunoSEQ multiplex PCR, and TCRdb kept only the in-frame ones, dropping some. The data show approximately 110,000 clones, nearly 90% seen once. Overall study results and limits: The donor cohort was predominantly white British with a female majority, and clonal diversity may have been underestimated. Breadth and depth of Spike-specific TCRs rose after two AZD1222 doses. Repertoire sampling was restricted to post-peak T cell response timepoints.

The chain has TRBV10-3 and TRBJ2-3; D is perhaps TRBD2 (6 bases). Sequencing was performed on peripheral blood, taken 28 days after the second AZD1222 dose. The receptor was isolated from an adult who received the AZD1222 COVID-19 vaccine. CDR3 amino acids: CAGGKDTDTQYF. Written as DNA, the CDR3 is TGTGCCGGAGGGAAGGACACAGATACGCAGTATTTT.